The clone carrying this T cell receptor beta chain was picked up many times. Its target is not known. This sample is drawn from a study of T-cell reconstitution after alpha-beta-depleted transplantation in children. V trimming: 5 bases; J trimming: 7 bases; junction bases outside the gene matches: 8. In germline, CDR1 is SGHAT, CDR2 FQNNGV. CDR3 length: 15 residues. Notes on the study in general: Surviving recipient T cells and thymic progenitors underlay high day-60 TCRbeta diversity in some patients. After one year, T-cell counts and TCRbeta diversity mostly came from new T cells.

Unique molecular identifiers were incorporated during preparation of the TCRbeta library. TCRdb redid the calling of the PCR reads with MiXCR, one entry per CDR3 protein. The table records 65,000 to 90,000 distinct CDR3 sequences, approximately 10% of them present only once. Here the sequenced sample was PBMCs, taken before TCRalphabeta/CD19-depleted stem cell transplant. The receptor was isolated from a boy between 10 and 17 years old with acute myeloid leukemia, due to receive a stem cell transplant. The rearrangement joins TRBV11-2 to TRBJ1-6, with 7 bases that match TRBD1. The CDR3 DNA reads TGTGCCAGCAGCCCCAGGGGGTCCCAGAATTCACCCCTCCACTTT. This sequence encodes CASSPRGSQNSPLHF.